Listed here are 29 T cell receptor beta chains from one sample, sequenced in a study of beta chain features in type 1 diabetes (dated by TCRdb to 2016 to 2019). The investigation overall reported the following: Type 1 diabetes patients showed a moderate but significant shortening of TCRB CDR3 length in all four CD4+ subsets.

These receptors have no known antigen. The library was made by the immunoSEQ multiplex PCR assay. The entire amount of isolated RNA was reverse transcribed using the High Capacity cDNA Reverse Transcription Kit, so the sequenced TCRB transcripts were expressed ones. TCRdb holds this immuneACCESS table with in-frame rearrangements only. Some clones are missing; in checked studies, unresolved V genes explain under half, and the rest has no known cause. This sample is represented by 40,000 to 45,000 clones; 65% to 70% of them were singletons. The top ten constitute more than 2% of the sample. The sequencing sample was made of Tregs from blood. This specimen's cell subset or site label, per the study, means: regulatory CD4+ T cells. The receptors were gathered from a woman aged 18-29 years with type 1 diabetes.

This rearrangement joins TRBV18 to TRBJ1-2; D is ambiguous. V was shortened by 5 bases and J by 3 bases, with 13 bases between the two germline ends. This CDR3 region has 14 residues. CDR1 and CDR2 (germline): KGHSH, LQKENI. This CDR3 is CASSSPESYYGYTF. CDR3 nucleotides: TGTGCCAGCTCATCGCCCGAGTCGTACTATGGCTACACCTTC.

V usage is TRBV10-3 and J usage is TRBJ2-7; 9 bases align to TRBD1. V dropped 6 bases and J dropped 2; count of bases not matched to a gene: 5. In germline, CDR1 is ENHRY, CDR2 SYGVKD. The CDR3 totals 14 residues. The CDR3 DNA is TGTGCCATCAGGGGGGGACAGGGAGCCTACGAGCAGTACTTC. Encoded protein: CAIRGGQGAYEQYF.

The rearrangement links TRBV5-1 to TRBJ2-7, with 11 positions matching TRBD1. Germline V gene sequence: CDR1 SGHRS, CDR2 YFSETQ. CDR3 size: 14 residues. V shed 7 bases and J 3 bases; nucleotides not matched to a gene: 6. The CDR3 protein is CASEPGQGGYEQYF. As DNA, the CDR3 is TGCGCCAGCGAACCGGGACAGGGGGGCTACGAGCAGTACTTC.

The V and J genes are TRBV18 and TRBJ1-5; D uncertain. V lost 8 bases and J lost 2, with 7 bases in between. Germline V gene sequence: CDR1 KGHSH, CDR2 LQKENI. The CDR3 contains 12 residues. CDR3 residues: CASHRGNQPQHF. The CDR3 nucleotides are TGTGCCAGCCATCGGGGCAATCAGCCCCAGCATTTT.

This clone was counted a single time. The chain joins TRBV4-1 to TRBJ2-1; D remains unclear. With 1 base removed from V and 0 bases from J, the gap between germline ends came to 10 bases. CDR3 size: 16 residues. CDR1 and CDR2 from the germline V gene are MGHRA and YSYEKL. The CDR3 protein is CASSQVDLVSYNEQFF. CDR3 nucleotides: TGCGCCAGCAGCCAAGTCGACCTAGTCTCCTACAATGAGCAGTTCTTC.

This chain links TRBV28 with TRBJ2-4, with TRBD2 matching 8 bases. This CDR3 comprises 14 residues. CDR1 MDHEN and CDR2 SYDVKM come from the germline V gene. J gave up 8 bases and V 3 bases, and 6 bases lay outside the gene matches. CDR3 DNA sequence: TGTGCCAGCAGTTTCACCGGGGGGGCCTACATTCAGTACTTC. This translates into CASSFTGGAYIQYF.

A few counts support this clone. The V call is TRBV29-1, the J call TRBJ2-1; D uncertain. CDR3 length: 10 amino acids. V lost 6 bases, J lost 10 bases, and 10 bases lay in between. CDR1 and CDR2 from the germline V gene are SQVTM and ANQGSEA. In DNA form, the CDR3 reads TGCAGCGTGGCCCCAGCGGAGCAGTTCTTC. Translating it yields CSVAPAEQFF.

The chain links TRBV6-6 to TRBJ2-7; TRBD2 matches 7 bases. The CDR3 is 12 residues long. CDR1 MNHNY and CDR2 SVGAGI come from the germline V gene (reference sequence). The V gene end was trimmed by 11 bases and the J gene end by 2 bases; junction bases not matched to a gene: 6. The chain's CDR3 is CASGTTPYEQYF. The CDR3 DNA reads TGTGCCTCAGGGACTACTCCCTACGAGCAGTACTTC.

J is TRBJ2-1 and V is TRBV5-1, with TRBD1 identical over 7 bases. After removal of 0 bases from V and 6 bases from J, the junction contained 12 bases not matched to a gene. The CDR3 contains 17 residues. Looked up from germline, CDR1 is SGHRS and CDR2 is YFSETQ. CDR3 bases: TGCGCCAGCAGCTTGGTGATTAGGACAGGAGATTTCAATGAGCAGTTCTTC. Translated: CASSLVIRTGDFNEQFF.

The chain has TRBV7-2 and TRBJ1-6; 7 bases map to TRBD1. Germline V gene sequence: CDR1 SGHTA, CDR2 FQGNSA. The CDR3 covers 16 residues. Germline trimming cut 5 bases from V and 3 bases from J; bases unmatched to any gene: 7. DNA of the CDR3: TGTGCCAGCAGCCCCCAGGACAGGATCTATAATTCACCCCTCCACTTT. This encodes CASSPQDRIYNSPLHF. Variable domain in full (rest from reference TRBV7-2 and TRBJ1-6): GAGVSQSPSNKVTEKGKDVELRCDPISGHTALYWYRQSLGQGLEFLIYFQGNSAPDKSGLPSDRFSAERTGGSVSTLTIQRTQQEDSAVYLCASSPQDRIYNSPLHFGNGTRLTVT.

V gene TRBV5-1 combines with J gene TRBJ1-1; 7 nucleotides line up with TRBD1. Germline loops: CDR1 SGHRS, CDR2 YFSETQ. The CDR3 has 13 amino acids. The V segment lost 8 bases and the J segment 5 bases; nucleotides outside the gene matches: 9. CDR3 sequence (DNA): TGCGCCAGTCTGCAGGGGGACGGTACTGAAGCTTTCTTT. This translates into CASLQGDGTEAFF.

The chain has TRBV4-1 and TRBJ2-7; 7 bases align to TRBD1. J was trimmed by 0 bases and V by 5 bases; bases with no gene match: 10. The CDR3 is made up of 16 amino acids. Germline CDR1 reads MGHRA; CDR2 reads YSYEKL. The CDR3 DNA reads TGCGCCAGCAGCTCCCTCGCCGGGACAGCCTCCTACGAGCAGTACTTC. Protein sequence: CASSSLAGTASYEQYF.

This clone was seen only a few times. The chain uses TRBV19 and TRBJ1-5; 9 bases map to TRBD1. The CDR3 extends over 21 amino acids. Germline lookup yields CDR1 LNHDA and CDR2 SQIVND (reference sequence). V lost 0 bases, J lost 1 base, and 16 bases stayed unmatched. The CDR3: CASSIDLVRTGARGSNQPQHF. CDR3 bases: TGTGCCAGTAGTATAGATCTTGTAAGGACAGGGGCGAGAGGAAGCAATCAGCCCCAGCATTTT.

The chain recombines TRBV5-6 with TRBJ2-3; D perhaps matches TRBD1 (5 bases). The length of the CDR3 is 14 residues. V was trimmed by 1 base and J by 5 bases, leaving 11 bases between them. The germline CDR1 and CDR2 sequences are SGHDT and YYEEEE. CDR3 region: CASSLPKGLDTQYF. The DNA for the CDR3 is TGTGCCAGCAGCTTGCCGAAGGGGCTAGATACGCAGTATTTT.

This sequence joins TRBV11-3 and TRBJ1-1, with a tentative D call TRBD1 (5 bases). Germline V gives CDR1 SGHNT, CDR2 YENEEA. The CDR3 spans 13 residues. Trimming stripped 5 bases from V and 4 bases from J, with 11 bases between. The CDR3 coding sequence is TGTGCCAGCAGCCGTATCGGGGGCACTGAAGCTTTCTTT. The encoded protein is CASSRIGGTEAFF.

The chain links TRBV4-2 to TRBJ2-2; TRBD1 matches at 7 bases. The CDR3 spans 17 residues. J was trimmed by 2 bases and V by 1 base; bases with no gene match: 7. CDR1 is LGHNA, CDR2 YNFKEQ, per germline. The CDR3 reads CASSQGRGRENTGELFF. CDR3 coding DNA: TGTGCCAGCAGCCAAGGCAGGGGGAGAGAAAACACCGGGGAGCTGTTTTTT.

CDR3 bases: TGTGCCAGCAGCTTAGGAACAAGACTAGCGGGGGACCGTACGCAGTATTTT. This sequence encodes CASSLGTRLAGDRTQYF. This rearrangement joins TRBV11-2 to TRBJ2-3, with TRBD2 identical over 12 bases. The trim removed 1 base at V and 8 bases at J, leaving 10 bases unmatched. The CDR3 has 17 amino acids. Germline V gene data show CDR1 as SGHAT and CDR2 as FQNNGV.

The chain links TRBV29-1 to TRBJ1-1; 10 bases agree with TRBD1. The CDR3 has 13 residues. V lost 5 bases, J lost 1 base, and 1 base stayed unmatched. The germline V gene encodes CDR1 SQVTM and CDR2 ANQGSEA. DNA for the CDR3: TGCAGCGTTTGGGACAGGGGGAACACTGAAGCTTTCTTT. Its translation: CSVWDRGNTEAFF. Using reference TRBV29-1 and TRBJ1-1 for the parts outside the CDR3, the full variable domain is SAVISQKPSRDICQRGTSLTIQCQVDSQVTMMFWYRQQPGQSLTLIATANQGSEATYESGFVIDKFPISRPNLTFSTLTVSNMSPEDSSIYLCSVWDRGNTEAFFGQGTRLTVV.

The genes are TRBV7-2 and TRBJ1-5; 10 bases are shared with TRBD1. CDR1 is SGHTA, CDR2 FQGNSA, per germline. This CDR3 region has 15 residues. V trimming: 5 bases; J trimming: 2 bases; junction bases outside the gene matches: 3. The CDR3 loop is CASSPGTGGNQPQHF. DNA for the CDR3: TGTGCCAGCAGCCCAGGGACAGGGGGCAATCAGCCCCAGCATTTT.

The gene calls are TRBV6-5 and TRBJ1-2, with D possibly matching TRBD1 (5 bases). Germline V gene lookup returns CDR1 MNHEY and CDR2 SVGAGI. This CDR3 is built from 12 residues. V lost 6 bases and J lost 8, with 13 bases in between. CDR3 nucleotide sequence: TGTGCCAGCAGGTTCGGACAATACGGCTACACCTTC. Translated: CASRFGQYGYTF.

There are a few counts of this clone. The V and J genes are TRBV7-2 and TRBJ2-1; TRBD1 agrees at 9 bases. The trim removed 5 bases at V and 4 bases at J, leaving 6 bases unmatched. The CDR3 runs to 15 residues. In germline, CDR1 is SGHTA, CDR2 FQGNSA. CDR3 residues: CASSIRQGGYNEQFF. As DNA, the CDR3 is TGTGCCAGCAGCATAAGACAGGGGGGGTACAATGAGCAGTTCTTC.

The chain has TRBV5-4 and TRBJ2-5, with D tentatively TRBD2 (6 bases). The CDR3 has 13 residues. CDR1 is SGHNT and CDR2 is YYREEE in the germline V gene (reference sequence). V was pared by 3 bases and J by 5 bases, with 11 bases between. The CDR3 is CASSYRGSETQYF. In DNA form, the CDR3 reads TGTGCCAGCAGCTATCGGGGGTCGGAGACCCAGTACTTC. The full variable domain, in which reference TRBV5-4 and TRBJ2-5 provide the parts outside the CDR3, is ETGVTQSPTHLIKTRGQQVTLRCSSQSGHNTVSWYQQALGQGPQFIFQYYREEENGRGNFPPRFSGLQFPNYSSELNVNALELDDSALYLCASSYRGSETQYFGPGTRLLVL.

This chain connects TRBV28 to TRBJ2-5, with 10 positions matching TRBD2. The J call may be in error: the DNA end matches TRBJ2-7 better. This CDR3 spans 14 amino acids. Germline CDR1 is MDHEN and CDR2 is SYDVKM. CDR3 in DNA: TGTGCCAGCAGTTTGCTAGCGGGAGCCTACGAGCAGTACTTC. Translating it yields CASSLLAGAYEQYF.

V and J are TRBV7-3 and TRBJ2-2, with D perhaps TRBD2 (6 bases). Germline V gene lookup returns CDR1 SGHTA and CDR2 FQGTGA. The CDR3 length is 15 residues. V lost 1 base and J lost 1, with 7 bases in between. In nucleotides, the CDR3 is TGTGCCAGCAGCTTAATTAGCGGGAACACCGGGGAGCTGTTTTTT. It is translated as CASSLISGNTGELFF.

CDR3 DNA: TGTGCCAGCTCACGAACAGAATATAGCAATCAGCCCCAGCATTTT. Its protein is CASSRTEYSNQPQHF. This chain connects TRBV18 to TRBJ1-5, with D hard to call. V lost 4 bases and J lost 0, with 10 bases in between. Germline V gives CDR1 KGHSH, CDR2 LQKENI. This CDR3 spans 15 amino acids.

The table lists this clone with a count of one. The chain recombines TRBV19 with TRBJ2-1; TRBD1 agrees at 8 bases. Trimming took 6 bases from V and 9 from J; bases not matched to a gene: 10. This CDR3 has 14 amino acids. CDR1 and CDR2 (germline): LNHDA, SQIVND (reference sequence). The CDR3 here is CASSGQGQYGEQFF. DNA of the CDR3: TGTGCCAGTAGCGGACAGGGTCAATACGGTGAGCAGTTCTTC.

This clone was counted a single time. V and J are TRBV10-3 and TRBJ2-5; unclear D gene. Germline assignment: CDR1 ENHRY and CDR2 SYGVKD. The CDR3 sequence is 13 residues long. Trimming pared 0 bases from V and 5 bases from J, leaving 7 bases between. CDR3 residues: CAISESLKETQYF. The CDR3 nucleotides are TGTGCCATCAGTGAGTCACTCAAGGAGACCCAGTACTTC.

The chain uses TRBV19 and TRBJ2-6, with a weak D call TRBD1 (6 bases). V was shortened by 4 bases and J by 2 bases, with 6 bases between the two germline ends. Germline V lookup: CDR1 LNHDA, CDR2 SQIVND (reference sequence). The CDR3 runs to 14 residues. CDR3 amino acids: CASSKGAGANVLTF. CDR3 DNA: TGTGCCAGTAGTAAGGGGGCTGGGGCCAACGTCCTGACTTTC. Looking up the rest from reference TRBV19 and TRBJ2-6 gives the full variable domain: DGGITQSPKYLFRKEGQNVTLSCEQNLNHDAMYWYRQDPGQGLRLIYYSQIVNDFQKGDIAEGYSVSREKKESFPLTVTSAQKNPTAFYLCASSKGAGANVLTFGAGSRLTVL.

The chain uses TRBV11-2 and TRBJ2-3; 7 bases are a match to TRBD2. J lost 5 bases, V lost 5 bases, and 13 bases had no gene match. The CDR3 contains 16 residues. The germline V gene has CDR1 SGHAT and CDR2 FQNNGV. The CDR3 region is CASSPMSFRGRDTQYF. CDR3 in DNA: TGTGCCAGCAGCCCTATGAGTTTTCGCGGGAGAGATACGCAGTATTTT.